What follows describes a single TCR beta chain. Its antigen remains unidentified. Each donor's status was that of a healthy bone marrow donor. This record comes from a study of cytomegalovirus exposure and HLA in healthy donors. The study's findings and limits: The classifier reportedly diagnosed cytomegalovirus status with high sensitivity and specificity. TCR beta sequences reportedly predicted the HLA-A and HLA-B alleles of most subjects accurately. In vitro confirmation showed a few CMV-associated chains to be CMV antigen specific.

The PCR ran on 60 Vbeta and 13 Jbeta primers. Method: immunoSEQ multiplex PCR; TCRdb's copy keeps in-frame clones and lacks some. The repertoire holds tens of thousands of clones, with roughly 70% as singletons. The CDR3 runs to 13 residues. Germline values: CDR1 SGHRS, CDR2 YFSETQ. Between the trimmed V and J ends, which lost 2 bases and 1 base, there was a span of 6 bases. The V call is TRBV5-1, the J call TRBJ1-1; D unresolved. The receptor's source is a man between 60 and 75 years old in good health and CMV-seropositive. The sequenced sample consisted of PBMCs. The CDR3 protein is CASSFGKNTEAFF. The CDR3 bases are TGCGCCAGCAGCTTCGGGAAGAACACTGAAGCTTTCTTT.